Below are 22 T cell receptor beta chains sequenced from a single sample in a study of blood T cell repertoires in COVID-19. Sequencing used immunoSEQ multiplex PCR; TCRdb keeps in-frame clones, though not all of them. The table has a few hundred thousand clones, less than 90% seen once. What was sequenced was peripheral blood. Receptor source: a man in his sixties with acute or convalescent COVID-19.

The chain employs TRBV7-9 and TRBJ1-4; the D is unclear. V lost 1 base, J lost 8 bases, and 5 bases lay in between. The CDR3 is 12 residues long. Germline CDR1 reads SEHNR; CDR2 reads FQNEAQ (reference sequence). CDR3 nucleotide sequence: TGTGCCAGCAGCTTAGTCGGGGAAAAACTGTTTTTT. It codes for CASSLVGEKLFF.

This chain connects TRBV19 to TRBJ1-2; 10 bases agree with TRBD1. With V trimmed by 4 bases and J by 8 bases, 10 bases remained unmatched. The CDR3 consists of 15 residues. Germline values: CDR1 LNHDA, CDR2 SQIVND (reference sequence). CDR3 DNA sequence: TGTGCCAGTAGTAGAGAGACAGGGGGCCGTGGCGGCTACACCTTC. This gives the protein CASSRETGGRGGYTF.

This rearrangement joins TRBV4-1 to TRBJ2-1; perhaps TRBD2 as D (6 bases). The CDR3 runs to 16 residues. V dropped 1 base and J dropped 1 base, with 11 bases sitting between them. Germline values: CDR1 MGHRA, CDR2 YSYEKL. In nucleotides, the CDR3 is TGCGCCAGCAGCCAAGTTCCGGGGGTATCCTACAATGAGCAGTTCTTC. Translated: CASSQVPGVSYNEQFF.

V is TRBV6-2 or TRBV6-3 and J is TRBJ2-1, with TRBD2 matching 10 bases. After removal of 4 bases from V and 12 bases from J, the junction contained 3 bases not matched to a gene. This CDR3 spans 12 amino acids. Germline assignment: CDR1 MNHEY and CDR2 SVGEGT. CDR3 loop: CASSSSGSSQFF. CDR3 DNA: TGTGCCAGCAGTTCTAGCGGGAGTTCGCAGTTCTTC.

The rearrangement joins TRBV5-4 to TRBJ2-2, with D maybe TRBD1 (5 bases). Trimming left V 4 bases short and J 0 bases short, with 13 bases between. The CDR3 has 16 amino acids. In germline, CDR1 is SGHNT, CDR2 YYREEE (reference sequence). CDR3 bases: TGTGCCAGCAGCAAGGACACTTCACCGAACACCGGGGAGCTGTTTTTT. It translates to CASSKDTSPNTGELFF.

This clone was found a few times. The CDR3 DNA reads TGTGCCAGTACCACCAACTGGGACTCCCCTGGGGAGACCCAGTACTTC. Its translation: CASTTNWDSPGETQYF. The chain joins TRBV19 to TRBJ2-5, with D tentatively TRBD2 (6 bases). V was shortened by 7 bases and J by 5 bases, with 23 bases between the two germline ends. This CDR3 spans 16 amino acids. The germline V gene encodes CDR1 LNHDA and CDR2 SQIVND (reference sequence). The whole variable domain, filled in from reference TRBV19 and TRBJ2-5, reads DGGITQSPKYLFRKEGQNVTLSCEQNLNHDAMYWYRQDPGQGLRLIYYSQIVNDFQKGDIAEGYSVSREKKESFPLTVTSAQKNPTAFYLCASTTNWDSPGETQYFGPGTRLLVL.

The CDR3 protein is CASSSGVKNTEAFF. In DNA form, the CDR3 reads TGTGCCAGCAGTTCGGGTGTTAAGAACACTGAAGCTTTCTTT. V is TRBV28 and J is TRBJ1-1, with D hard to call. Trimming removed 4 bases at V and 1 base at J, with 10 bases between. The germline gives CDR1 MDHEN, CDR2 SYDVKM. There are 14 residues in the CDR3.

This clone was recorded only once. This chain uses TRBV4-3 with TRBJ2-3, with TRBD2 identical over 7 bases. CDR1 and CDR2 (germline): LGHNA, YSLEER. The CDR3 is made up of 16 amino acids. Trimming removed 0 bases from V and 3 bases from J; junction bases left unmatched: 6. The CDR3 nucleotides read TGCGCCAGCAGCCAAGATGCGGGAGTGGGGACAGATACGCAGTATTTT. It translates to CASSQDAGVGTDTQYF.

The chain is built from TRBV5-4 and TRBJ2-4; 16 nucleotides agree with TRBD2. Losses at the gene ends were 4 bases for V and 0 bases for J; bases not matched to a gene: 4. The CDR3 runs 18 residues. Germline-derived CDR1 and CDR2 are SGHNT and YYREEE (reference sequence). CDR3 bases: TGTGCCAGCAGCCCAGGGACTAGCGGGGGGGTAGCCAAAAACATTCAGTACTTC. It codes for CASSPGTSGGVAKNIQYF.

This clone was found once. The rearrangement links TRBV4-3 to TRBJ2-5, with 12 bases fitting TRBD2. This CDR3 has 14 residues. J was trimmed by 5 bases and V by 3 bases; bases with no gene match: 1. Looked up from germline, CDR1 is LGHNA and CDR2 is YSLEER. Here the CDR3 DNA reads TGCGCCAGCAGCCAGCTAGCGGGAGGGGAGACCCAGTACTTC. It encodes CASSQLAGGETQYF.

The chain is built from TRBV27 and TRBJ2-7; 13 bases are a match to TRBD2. The junction had 6 bases not matched to a gene; V was cut back by 2 bases and J by 2 bases. The CDR3 contains 17 residues. CDR1 MNHEY and CDR2 SMNVEV come from the germline V gene (reference sequence). DNA of the CDR3: TGTGCCAGCAGTTTACAGGTGGGGACTAGCGGGGCCTACGAGCAGTACTTC. Translation: CASSLQVGTSGAYEQYF.

This chain connects TRBV7-6 to TRBJ2-1; D perhaps matches TRBD2 (5 bases). The CDR3 contains 15 residues. Trimming removed 2 bases at V and 6 bases at J, with 14 bases between. CDR1 and CDR2 from the germline V gene are SGHVS and FNYEAQ. CDR3 sequence: CASSLTGSGLNEQFF. The CDR3 DNA reads as TGTGCCAGCAGCTTAACGGGTAGTGGACTCAATGAGCAGTTCTTC.

The chain links TRBV4-2 to TRBJ1-4; 10 bases align to TRBD1. The germline gives CDR1 LGHNA, CDR2 YNFKEQ. CDR3 length: 16 residues. Trimming removed 4 bases from V and 3 bases from J; junction bases left unmatched: 5. The CDR3 loop is CASSPGQGEANEKLFF. DNA for the CDR3: TGTGCCAGCAGCCCAGGACAGGGGGAGGCTAATGAAAAACTGTTTTTT.

V is TRBV4-2 and J is TRBJ1-5; D gene uncertain. CDR3 length: 16 amino acids. Germline CDR1 and CDR2: LGHNA and YNFKEQ. V was cut by 1 base and J by 4 bases, with 14 bases left in between. Here the CDR3 reads CASSQVARSENQPQHF. The CDR3 DNA sequence: TGTGCCAGCAGCCAAGTTGCCAGGTCCGAGAATCAGCCCCAGCATTTT.

This chain links TRBV3-1 (or the pseudogene TRBV3-2) with TRBJ2-1; D is uncertain. V lost 7 bases, J lost 0 bases, and 10 bases lay in between. Germline CDR1 and CDR2: LGHDT and YNNKEL (reference sequence). This CDR3 contains 14 residues. The CDR3 coding sequence is TGTGCCAGCACCGTGACTCACTCCTACAATGAGCAGTTCTTC. It codes for CASTVTHSYNEQFF.

This clone was found a few times. This chain uses TRBV27 with TRBJ2-5, with 10 bases that match TRBD2. The CDR3 runs 14 residues. Trimming removed 8 bases from V and 3 bases from J; junction bases left unmatched: 6. Germline V gene sequence: CDR1 MNHEY, CDR2 SMNVEV (reference sequence). The CDR3, as DNA: TGTGCCAGCTCTAGCGGGAGCGGGGAAGAGACCCAGTACTTC. Amino acids: CASSSGSGEETQYF.

This clone has just a few counts. The CDR3 is CASSLRDRPISGNTIYF. DNA of the CDR3: TGTGCCAGCAGCTTAAGGGACAGACCCATCTCTGGAAACACCATATATTTT. This chain connects TRBV7-8 to TRBJ1-3; 7 bases align to TRBD1. The CDR3 contains 17 residues. Germline V lookup: CDR1 SGHVS, CDR2 FQNEAQ. Trimming cost V 2 bases and J 0 bases; bases outside gene matches: 7.

The chain employs TRBV3-1 (or the pseudogene TRBV3-2) and TRBJ2-1; 9 positions match TRBD1. Per the germline V gene, CDR1 is LGHDT and CDR2 is YNNKEL (reference sequence). The ends lost 3 bases at V and 10 bases at J; junction bases unmatched: 13. The CDR3 loop spans 16 amino acids. The CDR3 DNA reads TGTGCCAGCAGCCAGCACAGGGGGCGCGGGGGACGGGAGCAGTTCTTC. It encodes CASSQHRGRGGREQFF.

Worth noting for this clone: Other DNA sequences of this sample code for an identical CDR3. The chain is built from TRBV11-3 and TRBJ2-7; 7 nucleotides agree with TRBD2. V was clipped by 3 bases and J by 1 base; unmatched bases: 3. The V gene's germline CDR1 is SGHNT and CDR2 YENEEA. This CDR3 comprises 14 residues. The CDR3 DNA follows: TGTGCCAGCAGCTTGGGGGGGACTTCCTACGAGCAGTACTTC. The encoded protein is CASSLGGTSYEQYF. Combining the CDR3 with reference TRBV11-3 and TRBJ2-7 gives the whole variable domain EAGVVQSPRYKIIEKKQPVAFWCNPISGHNTLYWYLQNLGQGPELLIRYENEEAVDDSQLPKDRFSAERLKGVDSTLKIQPAELGDSAVYLCASSLGGTSYEQYFGPGTRLTVT.

The chain is built from TRBV5-4 and TRBJ1-2; D remains unclear. The CDR3 contains 12 residues. Germline V gene data show CDR1 as SGHNT and CDR2 as YYREEE (reference sequence). Trimming pared 2 bases from V and 1 base from J, leaving 3 bases between. The CDR3 is CASSFGNYGYTF. The CDR3 DNA reads as TGTGCCAGCAGCTTCGGTAACTATGGCTACACCTTC.

This clone came up once. CDR3 in DNA: TGTGCCAGCAGTCAATCGACAGGGCGGAATGGCTACACCTTC. Translated: CASSQSTGRNGYTF. V and J are TRBV28 and TRBJ1-2, with 7 bases matching TRBD1. The CDR3 extends over 14 amino acids. Looked up from germline, CDR1 is MDHEN and CDR2 is SYDVKM. After removal of 5 bases from V and 6 bases from J, the junction contained 9 bases not matched to a gene.

This clone has just one count. The CDR3 DNA reads as TGTGCCAGCAGCCTACCTCGGGGGGAAAACAATGAGCAGTTCTTC. Its translation: CASSLPRGENNEQFF. V and J are TRBV7-2 and TRBJ2-1; 7 bases map to TRBD2. Germline CDR1 is SGHTA and CDR2 is FQGNSA. The CDR3 extends over 15 amino acids. J lost 5 bases, V lost 5 bases, and 9 bases had no gene match. Looking up the rest from reference TRBV7-2 and TRBJ2-1 gives the full variable domain: GAGVSQSPSNKVTEKGKDVELRCDPISGHTALYWYRQSLGQGLEFLIYFQGNSAPDKSGLPSDRFSAERTGGSVSTLTIQRTQQEDSAVYLCASSLPRGENNEQFFGPGTRLTVL.